A selection of T cell receptor beta chains follows, all from one sample in a study of technical replicates of blood from a few donors. Measured with immunoSEQ multiplex PCR; TCRdb has only the in-frame clones, and not every one. The table lists 62,000 or so clones, approximately 87% of them singletons. Material: PBMCs. The receptors were gathered from a human donor in good health. Some clones in this sample may be carry-over from other donors' samples. Each CDR3 is given with its conserved first and last residue. The D gene is left open where the match is weak. Clone sizes are given selectively: once, few, many, or a class where the clone is expanded.

V,length,J,size,D,DNA,CDR3
TRBV7-2,12,TRBJ2-2,NA,NA,TGTGCCAGCAGCTTCGACACCGGGGAGCTGTTTTTT,CASSFDTGELFF
TRBV7-3,15,TRBJ2-7,NA,TRBD2,TGTGCCAGCAGCCAACTAGCGGGCAGCTCCTACGAGCAGTACTTC,CASSQLAGSSYEQYF
TRBV2,15,TRBJ1-5,NA,TRBD1,TGTGCCAGCGTACAGGGGGGACATAGCAATCAGCCCCAGCATTTT,CASVQGGHSNQPQHF
TRBV4-2,13,TRBJ1-6,NA,NA,TGTGCCGGTGGGCTCAAGAAAAATTCACCCCTCCACTTT,CAGGLKKNSPLHF
TRBV7-8,20,TRBJ2-5,NA,TRBD2,TGTGCCAGCAGCTTCCCAGTTCGTGGTAGCGGGGGCTTGGGTGGAGAGACCCAGTACTTC,CASSFPVRGSGGLGGETQYF
TRBV4-2,19,TRBJ1-6,once,TRBD1,TGTGCCAGCAGCCAAGGCCCGCCTGGGACAGGGCTAAGTGGGTCACCCCTCCACTTT,CASSQGPPGTGLSGSPLHF
TRBV4-3,13,TRBJ2-1,NA,NA,TGCGCCAGCAGCCACCGTAGCGGCGATGAGCAGTTCTTC,CASSHRSGDEQFF
TRBV19,17,TRBJ1-4,NA,TRBD1,TGTGCCAGTAACCGGGACAGGGAGTCGAGAGCTAATGAAAAACTGTTTTTT,CASNRDRESRANEKLFF
TRBV7-7,13,TRBJ2-5,NA,NA,TGTGCCAGCAGCTTGGGCATCCAAGAGACCCAGTACTTC,CASSLGIQETQYF
TRBV25-1,14,TRBJ2-7,NA,NA,TGTGCCAGCCTCCCTCCCGGGGGGCCCTACGAGCAGTACTTC,CASLPPGGPYEQYF
TRBV10-3,15,TRBJ2-7,NA,TRBD2,TGTGCCATCAGCGCGGGACTAGCGGGAAGGTACGAGCAGTACTTC,CAISAGLAGRYEQYF
TRBV7-7,14,TRBJ2-2,NA,NA,TGTGCCAGCAGCCCGGCGCCGGAGGTCGGGGAGCTGTTTTTT,CASSPAPEVGELFF
TRBV11-3,14,TRBJ2-5,NA,NA,TGTGCCTTACAAACGGGCGAGGGTCAGGAGACCCAGTACTTC,CALQTGEGQETQYF
TRBV11-3,15,TRBJ2-1,NA,NA,TGTGCCAGCAGCTTAGTCGGTGGGAGTAGCAATGAGCAGTTCTTC,CASSLVGGSSNEQFF
TRBV11-2,18,TRBJ2-1,NA,TRBD2,TGTGCCAGCAGCTTGACCCTAGCGGGAGGGCCTCGAGCCGTACAGCAGTTCTTC,CASSLTLAGGPRAVQQFF
TRBV29-1,13,TRBJ1-2,NA,NA,TGCAGCGTTGGAAGCGGGCTGAATGGTGGCTACACCTTC,CSVGSGLNGGYTF
TRBV27,14,TRBJ1-5,NA,NA,TGTGCCAGCCCCGGGGGGTCCAGGGATCAGCCCCAGCATTTT,CASPGGSRDQPQHF
TRBV10-3,12,TRBJ1-2,NA,TRBD1,TGTGCCATCGAGGGGGCAGGGGATGGCTACACCTTC,CAIEGAGDGYTF
TRBV18,13,TRBJ1-1,NA,NA,TGTGCCAGCTCCGTCGGACAAACCACTGAAGCTTTCTTT,CASSVGQTTEAFF
TRBV7-6,13,TRBJ1-2,NA,NA,TGTGCCAGCAGCTCCGGACAAAACTATGGCTACACCTTC,CASSSGQNYGYTF
TRBV7-2,14,TRBJ2-1,NA,NA,TGTGCCAGCAGCTTAAACGGGATTTACAATGAGCAGTTCTTC,CASSLNGIYNEQFF
TRBV27,16,TRBJ2-3,NA,NA,TGTGCCAGCAGCTCCGACATTCCTCCGCTCACAGATACGCAGTATTTT,CASSSDIPPLTDTQYF
TRBV6-6,15,TRBJ2-7,NA,NA,TGTGCCAGCAGTTACTCAGGGGGAAGCTCCTACGAGCAGTACTTC,CASSYSGGSSYEQYF
TRBV2,13,TRBJ2-3,NA,NA,TGTGCCAGCAGGGTCGACTCCACAGATACGCAGTATTTT,CASRVDSTDTQYF
TRBV7-2,17,TRBJ1-2,NA,TRBD1,TGTGCCAGCAGCTTAGTGGGACAGGGGGTTTCATCCGGTGGCTACACCTTC,CASSLVGQGVSSGGYTF
TRBV7-2,13,TRBJ2-1,NA,TRBD2,TGTGCCAGCAGCTTAGTCCGGGCGGGAGGGGCGTTCTTC,CASSLVRAGGAFF
TRBV11-2,17,TRBJ2-2,once,TRBD2,TGTGCCAGCAGCCCCGGACTAGCGGGGGGCGGGACCGGGGAGCTGTTTTTT,CASSPGLAGGGTGELFF
TRBV11-3,14,TRBJ2-1,NA,NA,TGTGCCAGCAGCTTAGAGTCTAGCTCTAATGAGCAGTTCTTC,CASSLESSSNEQFF
TRBV29-1,14,TRBJ2-7,once,TRBD2,TGCAGCGCCGTGGGACTAGCGGCTAACTACGAGCAGTACTTC,CSAVGLAANYEQYF
TRBV4-2,20,TRBJ2-3,NA,TRBD2,TGTGCCAGCAGCCAAGAGACCTTGACTAGCGGGGTTCTTAGCACAGATACGCAGTATTTT,CASSQETLTSGVLSTDTQYF
TRBV9,15,TRBJ2-1,NA,TRBD2,TGTGCCAGCAGCGCTGAGGGACTAGGGAACAATGAGCAGTTCTTC,CASSAEGLGNNEQFF